A selection of T cell receptor beta chains follows, all from one sample in a study of CD8 T cells in Susac syndrome. MiXCR was run by TCRdb on the immunoSEQ multiplex PCR reads, yielding one entry per CDR3 protein. The table records 100,000 to 150,000 distinct CDR3 sequences, 90% to 95% of them present only once. Source material: CD4+ T cells from PBMCs. These receptors originate from a human donor in good health. Each CDR3 is given with its conserved first and last residue. Fields, in order: CDR3 length, J gene, D gene, V gene, clone size, CDR3 protein, CDR3 DNA. D genes are given only for firm matches. Expanded clones get a size class; other rows say once, few or many, or leave the size out.

13 | TRBJ2-1 | TRBD2 | TRBV7-9 | . | CASSRLAGDEQFF | TGTGCCAGCTCGAGACTAGCTGGGGATGAGCAGTTCTTC
12 | TRBJ1-1 | . | TRBV20-1 | . | CSANRVSTEAFF | TGCAGTGCTAACAGGGTAAGCACTGAAGCTTTCTTT
14 | TRBJ1-1 | . | TRBV6-5 | . | CASRRTDRNTEAFF | TGTGCCAGCAGACGGACGGACAGGAACACTGAAGCTTTCTTT
17 | TRBJ1-6 | . | TRBV12-3/TRBV12-4 | . | CASSSGSGWGNNSPLHF | TGTGCCAGCAGCTCCGGATCGGGATGGGGAAATAATTCACCCCTCCACTTT
13 | TRBJ2-3 | TRBD1 | TRBV2 | . | CASRGTGRDTQYF | TGTGCCAGCAGAGGGACAGGGAGGGATACGCAGTATTTT
17 | TRBJ1-1 | TRBD1 | TRBV5-1 | once | CASSLGDYRGRDTEAFF | TGCGCCAGCAGCTTGGGCGACTACAGGGGGCGCGACACTGAAGCTTTCTTT
12 | TRBJ2-5 | . | TRBV12-3/TRBV12-4 | once | CASHKRWGTQYF | TGTGCCAGCCACAAAAGATGGGGGACCCAGTACTTC
13 | TRBJ2-1 | TRBD2 | TRBV5-1 | . | CASRALGGNEQFF | TGCGCCAGCAGAGCCCTCGGGGGGAATGAGCAGTTCTTC
17 | TRBJ2-3 | TRBD2 | TRBV2 | . | CASSDFMSGRATDTQYF | TGTGCCAGCAGTGATTTCATGAGCGGGAGGGCCACAGATACGCAGTATTTT
16 | TRBJ2-1 | TRBD2 | TRBV15 | . | CATSLHGTSGKNEQFF | TGTGCCACCAGCCTTCACGGGACTAGCGGGAAAAATGAGCAGTTCTTC
16 | TRBJ2-4 | TRBD1 | TRBV30 | . | CAWSYLGQEAKNIQYF | TGTGCCTGGAGTTATTTGGGACAGGAAGCCAAAAACATTCAGTACTTC
14 | TRBJ1-2 | . | TRBV7-2 | . | CASSLGDSLGGYTF | TGTGCCAGCAGCTTAGGTGACTCCCTGGGCGGCTACACCTTC
15 | TRBJ1-1 | . | TRBV25-1 | . | CASSEGGWDGTEAFF | TGTGCCAGCAGTGAGGGCGGCTGGGATGGAACTGAAGCTTTCTTT
16 | TRBJ2-1 | . | TRBV6-1 | . | CASRGSTSGFYNEQFF | TGTGCCAGCAGGGGGTCTACGTCCGGGTTCTACAATGAGCAGTTCTTC
13 | TRBJ1-1 | TRBD1 | TRBV27 | . | CASQDRENTEAFF | TGTGCCAGCCAGGACAGGGAGAACACTGAAGCTTTCTTT
18 | TRBJ2-7 | TRBD2 | TRBV5-6 | . | CASSNGTSGRARAYEQYF | TGTGCCAGCAGCAATGGGACTAGCGGGAGGGCCCGAGCCTACGAGCAGTACTTC
15 | TRBJ2-2 | . | TRBV19 | . | CASSINGMRTGELFF | TGTGCCAGTAGTATCAACGGGATGCGAACCGGGGAGCTGTTTTTT
14 | TRBJ2-3 | . | TRBV20-1 | once | CSARDLGDTDTQYF | TGCAGTGCTAGAGATCTGGGGGACACAGATACGCAGTATTTT
15 | TRBJ1-2 | . | TRBV29-1 | . | CSVEKYETGSYGYTF | TGCAGCGTTGAAAAATACGAGACAGGCTCTTATGGCTACACCTTC
15 | TRBJ2-7 | TRBD2 | TRBV6-1 | . | CASSEALAVSYEQYF | TGTGCCAGCAGTGAAGCCCTAGCGGTTTCCTACGAGCAGTACTTC
13 | TRBJ1-4 | . | TRBV20-1 | . | CSARGTDNEKLFF | TGCAGTGCTAGAGGAACAGATAATGAAAAACTGTTTTTT
14 | TRBJ2-7 | . | TRBV18 | . | CASSLAERGYEQYF | TGTGCCAGCTCACTGGCGGAACGTGGCTACGAGCAGTACTTC
16 | TRBJ2-7 | . | TRBV27 | . | CASSFYPTVSSYEQYF | TGTGCCAGCAGTTTCTACCCGACCGTTAGCTCCTACGAGCAGTACTTC
15 | TRBJ1-1 | . | TRBV5-4 | . | CASSLSGLRITEAFF | TGTGCCAGCAGCTTGTCCGGGTTAAGGATCACTGAAGCTTTCTTT
15 | TRBJ1-1 | . | TRBV6-1 | few | CASSRPQGGNTEAFF | TGTGCCAGCAGCAGACCACAGGGTGGAAACACTGAAGCTTTCTTT
12 | TRBJ2-7 | TRBD1 | TRBV2 | few | CASRDRGYEQYF | TGTGCCAGTAGGGACAGGGGTTACGAGCAGTACTTC
17 | TRBJ1-1 | . | TRBV19 | . | CASSIPRLAGLNTEAFF | TGTGCCAGTAGTATTCCCCGTTTAGCAGGGCTGAACACTGAAGCTTTCTTT
17 | TRBJ2-5 | TRBD1 | TRBV5-5 | once | CASSIYGSLGQGETQYF | TGTGCCAGCAGCATATATGGATCATTGGGACAGGGGGAGACCCAGTACTTC
14 | TRBJ1-5 | . | TRBV6-2/TRBV6-3 | . | CASRAGTVNQPQHF | TGTGCCAGCAGGGCCGGGACGGTTAATCAGCCCCAGCATTTT
15 | TRBJ2-5 | TRBD1 | TRBV6-6 | . | CASSYGQGFGETQYF | TGTGCCAGCAGTTACGGACAGGGCTTCGGAGAGACCCAGTACTTC
16 | TRBJ2-1 | TRBD2 | TRBV20-1 | . | CSALLAGGISYNEQFF | TGCAGTGCCCTACTAGCGGGAGGTATTTCCTACAATGAGCAGTTCTTC
12 | TRBJ1-1 | . | TRBV29-1 | . | CSGNPMNTEAFF | TGCAGCGGAAACCCTATGAACACTGAAGCTTTCTTT
12 | TRBJ1-1 | . | TRBV29-1 | few | CSVGQLNTEAFF | TGCAGCGTTGGACAGTTGAACACTGAAGCTTTCTTT
16 | TRBJ2-2 | . | TRBV5-1 | . | CASSRQGLTDTGELFF | TGCGCCAGCAGCCGACAGGGACTAACGGACACCGGGGAGCTGTTTTTT
13 | TRBJ1-2 | . | TRBV11-2 | . | CASRGTSNYGYTF | TGTGCCAGCAGAGGCACTTCTAACTATGGCTACACCTTC
13 | TRBJ1-5 | . | TRBV19 | . | CASSSRLSQPQHF | TGTGCCAGTAGTTCAAGGTTGAGCCAGCCCCAGCATTTT
14 | TRBJ2-1 | TRBD2 | TRBV24-1 | once | CATSDSRESRSQFF | TGTGCCACCAGTGATTCGCGGGAGAGCCGATCGCAGTTCTTC
16 | TRBJ2-2 | TRBD2 | TRBV29-1 | . | CSATITTGGPIGELFF | TGCAGCGCTACCATTACAACGGGAGGGCCGATCGGGGAGCTGTTTTTT
13 | TRBJ2-1 | . | TRBV3-1 | . | CASSQAGHNEQFF | TGTGCCAGCAGCCAAGCTGGACACAATGAGCAGTTCTTC
16 | TRBJ1-6 | . | TRBV5-4 | . | CASSLDPTVYNSPLHF | TGTGCCAGCAGCTTGGACCCAACAGTCTATAATTCACCCCTCCACTTT
16 | TRBJ2-4 | . | TRBV5-1 | . | CASSLGGGEPKNIQYF | TGCGCCAGCAGCTTGGGTGGGGGAGAACCCAAAAACATTCAGTACTTC
15 | TRBJ2-2 | TRBD2 | TRBV19 | once | CASSPGGPLTGELFF | TGTGCCAGTAGTCCGGGAGGCCCACTTACCGGGGAGCTGTTTTTT
17 | TRBJ2-1 | TRBD2 | TRBV14 | . | CASSQDWAGVAYNEQFF | TGTGCCAGCAGCCAAGATTGGGCGGGGGTGGCCTACAATGAGCAGTTCTTC
20 | TRBJ2-1 | TRBD2 | TRBV18 | . | CASSAGSGTSGRAPYNEQFF | TGTGCCAGCTCAGCCGGATCCGGGACTAGCGGGAGGGCCCCCTACAATGAGCAGTTCTTC
16 | TRBJ2-7 | TRBD2 | TRBV3-1 | . | CASSPNLAGASYEQYF | TGTGCCAGCAGCCCAAATCTAGCGGGAGCGTCCTACGAGCAGTACTTC
15 | TRBJ2-2 | . | TRBV20-1 | . | CSAREDRTNTGELFF | TGCAGTGCTAGGGAAGACAGAACGAACACCGGGGAGCTGTTTTTT
14 | TRBJ2-7 | . | TRBV2 | . | CASSWDSSSYEQYF | TGTGCCAGCAGCTGGGACTCTAGCTCCTACGAGCAGTACTTC
15 | TRBJ2-1 | TRBD2 | TRBV7-2 | . | CASSPIAGAYNEQFF | TGTGCCAGCAGCCCAATAGCGGGAGCCTACAATGAGCAGTTCTTC
14 | TRBJ1-4 | . | TRBV15 | . | CATSRGQSNEKLFF | TGTGCCACCAGCAGAGGACAGAGTAATGAAAAACTGTTTTTT
15 | TRBJ2-5 | TRBD1 | TRBV28 | once | CASTLPTGGIETQYF | TGTGCCAGCACCCTCCCGACAGGGGGGATAGAGACCCAGTACTTC
17 | TRBJ2-7 | TRBD2 | TRBV3-1 | . | CASSQVQGLAVTYEQYF | TGTGCCAGCAGCCAAGTTCAAGGACTAGCGGTAACCTACGAGCAGTACTTC
12 | TRBJ2-7 | . | TRBV20-1 | few | CSVSSRGYEQYF | TGCAGTGTTTCATCCCGCGGCTACGAGCAGTACTTC
18 | TRBJ2-1 | . | TRBV11-2 | . | CASSLLSLRTASYNEQFF | TGTGCCAGCAGCTTACTGTCTTTGCGGACTGCCTCTTACAATGAGCAGTTCTTC
15 | TRBJ2-7 | . | TRBV7-9 | . | CASSPRGRAPYEQYF | TGTGCCAGCAGCCCACGGGGTCGGGCCCCCTACGAGCAGTACTTC
14 | TRBJ1-1 | . | TRBV30 | . | CAWSPTRTNTEAFF | TGTGCCTGGAGTCCCACTCGAACGAACACTGAAGCTTTCTTT